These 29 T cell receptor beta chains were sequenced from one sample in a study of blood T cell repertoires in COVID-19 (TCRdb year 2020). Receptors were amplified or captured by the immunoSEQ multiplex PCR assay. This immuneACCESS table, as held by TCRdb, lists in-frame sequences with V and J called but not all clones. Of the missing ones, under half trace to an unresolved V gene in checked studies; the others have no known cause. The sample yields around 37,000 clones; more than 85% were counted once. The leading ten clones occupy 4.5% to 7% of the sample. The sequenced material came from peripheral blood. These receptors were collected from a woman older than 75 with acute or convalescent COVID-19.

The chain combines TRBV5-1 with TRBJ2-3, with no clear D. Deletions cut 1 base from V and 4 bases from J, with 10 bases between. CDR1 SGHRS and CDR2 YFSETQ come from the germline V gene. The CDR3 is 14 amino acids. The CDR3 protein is CASSLNLAADTQYF. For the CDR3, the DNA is TGCGCCAGCAGCTTGAATCTCGCAGCAGATACGCAGTATTTT.

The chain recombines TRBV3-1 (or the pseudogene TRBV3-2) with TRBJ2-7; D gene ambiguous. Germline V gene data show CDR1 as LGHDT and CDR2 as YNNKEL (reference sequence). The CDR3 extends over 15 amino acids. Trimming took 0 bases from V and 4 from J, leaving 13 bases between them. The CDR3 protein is CASSQESLLAYEQYF. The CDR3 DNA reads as TGTGCCAGCAGCCAAGAAAGTCTTTTGGCTTACGAGCAGTACTTC.

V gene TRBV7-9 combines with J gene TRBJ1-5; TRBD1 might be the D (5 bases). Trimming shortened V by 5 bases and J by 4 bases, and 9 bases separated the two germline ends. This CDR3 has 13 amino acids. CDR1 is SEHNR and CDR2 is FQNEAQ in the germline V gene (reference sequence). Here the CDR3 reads CASSGDSNQPQHF. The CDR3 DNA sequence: TGTGCCAGCAGCGGTGACAGTAATCAGCCCCAGCATTTT.

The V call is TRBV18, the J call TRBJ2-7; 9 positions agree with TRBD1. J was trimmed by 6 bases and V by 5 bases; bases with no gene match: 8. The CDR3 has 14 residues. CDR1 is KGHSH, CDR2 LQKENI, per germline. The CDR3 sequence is CASSISGQGSEQYF. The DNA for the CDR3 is TGTGCCAGCTCAATCTCGGGACAGGGAAGCGAGCAGTACTTC.

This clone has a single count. The CDR3 bases are TGTGCCAGCAGCCAAGGAGGTCAGAACACTGAAGCTTTCTTT. It is translated as CASSQGGQNTEAFF. J is TRBJ1-1 and V is TRBV3-1 (or the pseudogene TRBV3-2), with D unclear. The CDR3 length is 14 residues. The V gene's germline CDR1 is LGHDT and CDR2 YNNKEL (reference sequence). Trimming pared 1 base from V and 1 base from J, leaving 7 bases between.

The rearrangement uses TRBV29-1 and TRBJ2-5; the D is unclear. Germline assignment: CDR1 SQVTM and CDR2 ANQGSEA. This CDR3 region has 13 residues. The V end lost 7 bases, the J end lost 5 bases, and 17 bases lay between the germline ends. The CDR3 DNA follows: TGCAGCGGTGCGCCCGGCACGGAGGAGACCCAGTACTTC. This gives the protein CSGAPGTEETQYF.

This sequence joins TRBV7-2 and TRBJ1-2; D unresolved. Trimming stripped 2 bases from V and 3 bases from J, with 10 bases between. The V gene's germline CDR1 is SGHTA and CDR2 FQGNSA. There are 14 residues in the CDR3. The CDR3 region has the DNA TGTGCCAGCAGCTTAACAAACCTGGACTATGGCTACACCTTC. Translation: CASSLTNLDYGYTF.

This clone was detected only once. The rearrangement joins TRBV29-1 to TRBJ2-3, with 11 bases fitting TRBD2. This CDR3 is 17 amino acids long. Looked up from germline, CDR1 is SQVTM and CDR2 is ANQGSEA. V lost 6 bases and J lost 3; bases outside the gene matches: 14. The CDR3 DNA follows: TGCAGCGTGGCCCCTAGACTAGCGGGGAGAACTACAGATACGCAGTATTTT. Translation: CSVAPRLAGRTTDTQYF.

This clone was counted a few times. Here the CDR3 DNA reads TGCGCCAGCAGCGAAACAGGTATGAACACTGAAGCTTTCTTT. Amino acid sequence: CASSETGMNTEAFF. This chain joins TRBV5-1 and TRBJ1-1; possibly TRBD1 for D (5 bases). The CDR3 extends over 14 amino acids. Trimming took off 4 bases at V and 0 bases at J, with 10 bases between the two ends. CDR1 and CDR2 (germline): SGHRS, YFSETQ.

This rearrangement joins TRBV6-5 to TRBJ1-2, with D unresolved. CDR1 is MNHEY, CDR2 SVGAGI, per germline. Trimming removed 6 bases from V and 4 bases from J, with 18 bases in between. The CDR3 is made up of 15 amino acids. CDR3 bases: TGTGCCAGCAGACAAGACGGGGTTAAGGGCTATGGCTACACCTTC. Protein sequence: CASRQDGVKGYGYTF.

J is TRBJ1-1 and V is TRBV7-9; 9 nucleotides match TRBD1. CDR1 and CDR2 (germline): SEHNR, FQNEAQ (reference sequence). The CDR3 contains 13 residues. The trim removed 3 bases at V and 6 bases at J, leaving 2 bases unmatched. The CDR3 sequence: CASSFTGGSEAFF. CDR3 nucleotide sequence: TGTGCCAGCAGCTTCACAGGGGGCTCTGAAGCTTTCTTT.

DNA of the CDR3: TGTGCCAGCAGCCAACCCGACAGGGGGGGAAACACCATATATTTT. Translated, it gives CASSQPDRGGNTIYF. The gene calls are TRBV4-2 and TRBJ1-3; 9 bases match TRBD1. The V gene's germline CDR1 is LGHNA and CDR2 YNFKEQ. J was trimmed by 4 bases and V by 2 bases; bases with no gene match: 3. The CDR3 spans 15 residues.

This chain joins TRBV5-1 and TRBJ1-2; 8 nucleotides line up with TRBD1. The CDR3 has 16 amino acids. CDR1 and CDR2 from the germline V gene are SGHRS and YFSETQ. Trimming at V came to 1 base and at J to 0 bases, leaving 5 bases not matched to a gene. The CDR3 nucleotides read TGCGCCAGCAGCTTGTGGGGGACAGGCACTAACTATGGCTACACCTTC. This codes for CASSLWGTGTNYGYTF. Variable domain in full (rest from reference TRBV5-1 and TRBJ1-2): KAGVTQTPRYLIKTRGQQVTLSCSPISGHRSVSWYQQTPGQGLQFLFEYFSETQRNKGNFPGRFSGRQFSNSRSEMNVSTLELGDSALYLCASSLWGTGTNYGYTFGSGTRLTVV.

The CDR3 nucleotides are TGTGCCAGCAGTGAAGGAGACAGGGGACTTGGCTACACCTTC. It codes for CASSEGDRGLGYTF. The rearrangement links TRBV2 to TRBJ1-2, with 8 bases matching TRBD1. This CDR3 spans 14 amino acids. The junction had 5 bases not matched to a gene; V was cut back by 1 base and J by 7 bases. Germline V CDR1 and CDR2: SNHLY, FYNNEI.

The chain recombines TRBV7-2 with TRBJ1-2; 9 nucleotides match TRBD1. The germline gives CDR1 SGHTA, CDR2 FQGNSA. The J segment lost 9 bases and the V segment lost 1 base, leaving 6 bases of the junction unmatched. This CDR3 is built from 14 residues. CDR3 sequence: CASSLGTGTGSYTF. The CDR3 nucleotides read TGTGCCAGCAGCTTAGGTACCGGGACAGGGAGCTACACCTTC.

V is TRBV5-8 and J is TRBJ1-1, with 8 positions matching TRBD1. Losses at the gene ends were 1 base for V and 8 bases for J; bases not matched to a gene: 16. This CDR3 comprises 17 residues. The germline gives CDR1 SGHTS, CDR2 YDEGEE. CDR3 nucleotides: TGTGCCAGCAGCTTGCTGGGGCAGGGGGCCGGAACAAGAGAAGCTTTCTTT. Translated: CASSLLGQGAGTREAFF. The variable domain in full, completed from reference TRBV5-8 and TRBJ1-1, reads EAGVTQSPTHLIKTRGQQATLRCSPISGHTSVYWYQQALGLGLQFLLWYDEGEERNRGNFPPRFSGRQFPNYSSELNVNALELEDSALYLCASSLLGQGAGTREAFFGQGTRLTVV.

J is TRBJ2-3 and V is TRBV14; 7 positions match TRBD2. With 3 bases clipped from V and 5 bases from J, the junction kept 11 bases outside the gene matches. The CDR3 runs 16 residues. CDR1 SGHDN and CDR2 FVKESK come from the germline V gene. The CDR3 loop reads CASSQQRDFAQDTQYF. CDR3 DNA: TGTGCCAGCAGCCAGCAGCGGGACTTCGCGCAAGATACGCAGTATTTT. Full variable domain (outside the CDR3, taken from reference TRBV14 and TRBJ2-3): EAGVTQFPSHSVIEKGQTVTLRCDPISGHDNLYWYRRVMGKEIKFLLHFVKESKQDESGMPNNRFLAERTGGTYSTLKVQPAELEDSGVYFCASSQQRDFAQDTQYFGPGTRLTVL.

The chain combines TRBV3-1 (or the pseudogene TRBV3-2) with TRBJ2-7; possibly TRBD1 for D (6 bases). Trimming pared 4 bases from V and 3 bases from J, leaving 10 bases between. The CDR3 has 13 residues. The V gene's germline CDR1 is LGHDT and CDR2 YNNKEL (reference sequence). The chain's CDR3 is CASSPGQRYEQYF. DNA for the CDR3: TGTGCCAGCAGCCCAGGACAGCGCTACGAGCAGTACTTC.

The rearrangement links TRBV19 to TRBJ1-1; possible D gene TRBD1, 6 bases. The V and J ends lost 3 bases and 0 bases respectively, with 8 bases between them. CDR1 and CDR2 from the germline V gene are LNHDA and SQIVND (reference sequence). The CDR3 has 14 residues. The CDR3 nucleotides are TGTGCCAGTAGTATCAGGGACATGAACACTGAAGCTTTCTTT. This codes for CASSIRDMNTEAFF.

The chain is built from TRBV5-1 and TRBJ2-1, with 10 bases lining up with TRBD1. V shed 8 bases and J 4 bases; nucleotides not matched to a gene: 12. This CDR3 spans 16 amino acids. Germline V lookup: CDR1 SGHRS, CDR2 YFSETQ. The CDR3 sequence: CASKRPTGGLYNEQFF. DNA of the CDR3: TGCGCCAGTAAACGTCCGACAGGGGGCTTGTACAATGAGCAGTTCTTC.

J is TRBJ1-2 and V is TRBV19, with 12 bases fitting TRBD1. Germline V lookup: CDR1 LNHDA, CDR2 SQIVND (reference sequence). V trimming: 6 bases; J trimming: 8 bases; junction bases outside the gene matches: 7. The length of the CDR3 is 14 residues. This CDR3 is CASRTGTGGLGYTF. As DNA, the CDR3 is TGTGCCAGTAGAACCGGGACAGGGGGCCTGGGCTACACCTTC.

In DNA, the CDR3 is TGTGCCAGCAGTTACCCCGGGGCGGGGGGCTATGGCTACACCTTC. Translation: CASSYPGAGGYGYTF. The chain uses TRBV6-6 and TRBJ1-2; maybe TRBD1 (5 bases). Trimming took off 2 bases at V and 4 bases at J, with 14 bases between the two ends. This CDR3 has 15 amino acids. Germline values: CDR1 MNHNY, CDR2 SVGAGI (reference sequence).

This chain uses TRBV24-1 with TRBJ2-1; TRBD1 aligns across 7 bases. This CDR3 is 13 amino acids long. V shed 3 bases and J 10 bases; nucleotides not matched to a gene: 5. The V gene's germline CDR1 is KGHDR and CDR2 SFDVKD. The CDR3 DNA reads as TGTGCCACCAGTGATCCAGACAGGGCCGAGCAGTTCTTC. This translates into CATSDPDRAEQFF.

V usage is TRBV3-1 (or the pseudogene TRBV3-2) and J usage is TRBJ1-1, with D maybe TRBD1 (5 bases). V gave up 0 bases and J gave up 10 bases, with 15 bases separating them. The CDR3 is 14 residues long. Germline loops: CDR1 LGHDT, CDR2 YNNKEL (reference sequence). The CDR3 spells CASSQESRGLGAFF. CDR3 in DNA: TGTGCCAGCAGCCAAGAATCAAGGGGCCTTGGAGCTTTCTTT.

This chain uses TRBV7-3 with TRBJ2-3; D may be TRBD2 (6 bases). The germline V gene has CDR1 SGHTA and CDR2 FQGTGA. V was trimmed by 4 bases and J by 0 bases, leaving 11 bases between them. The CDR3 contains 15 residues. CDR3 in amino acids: CASSYAGTSTDTQYF. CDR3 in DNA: TGTGCCAGCAGCTATGCCGGGACTAGCACAGATACGCAGTATTTT. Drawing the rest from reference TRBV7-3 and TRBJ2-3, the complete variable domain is GAGVSQTPSNKVTEKGKYVELRCDPISGHTALYWYRQSLGQGPEFLIYFQGTGAADDSGLPNDRFFAVRPEGSVSTLKIQRTERGDSAVYLCASSYAGTSTDTQYFGPGTRLTVL.

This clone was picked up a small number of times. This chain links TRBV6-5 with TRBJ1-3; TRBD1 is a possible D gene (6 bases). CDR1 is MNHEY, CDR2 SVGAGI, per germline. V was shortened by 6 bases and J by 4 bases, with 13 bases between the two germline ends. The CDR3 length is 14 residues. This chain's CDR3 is CASSLVGAGNTIYF. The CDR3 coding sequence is TGTGCCAGCAGCTTAGTGGGGGCGGGAAACACCATATATTTT.

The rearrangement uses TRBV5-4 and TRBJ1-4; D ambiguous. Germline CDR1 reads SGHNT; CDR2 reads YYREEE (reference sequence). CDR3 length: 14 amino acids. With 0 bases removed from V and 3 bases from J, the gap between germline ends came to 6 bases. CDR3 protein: CASSLEPSNEKLFF. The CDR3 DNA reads TGTGCCAGCAGCTTGGAGCCCTCTAATGAAAAACTGTTTTTT. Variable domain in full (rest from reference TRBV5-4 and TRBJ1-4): ETGVTQSPTHLIKTRGQQVTLRCSSQSGHNTVSWYQQALGQGPQFIFQYYREEENGRGNFPPRFSGLQFPNYSSELNVNALELDDSALYLCASSLEPSNEKLFFGSGTQLSVL.

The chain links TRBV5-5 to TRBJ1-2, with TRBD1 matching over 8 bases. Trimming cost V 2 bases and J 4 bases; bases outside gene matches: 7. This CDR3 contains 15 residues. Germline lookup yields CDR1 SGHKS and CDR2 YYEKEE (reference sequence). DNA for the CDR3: TGTGCCAGCAGCTTCCCAGGGGGCGCTGGCTATGGCTACACCTTC. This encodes CASSFPGGAGYGYTF.

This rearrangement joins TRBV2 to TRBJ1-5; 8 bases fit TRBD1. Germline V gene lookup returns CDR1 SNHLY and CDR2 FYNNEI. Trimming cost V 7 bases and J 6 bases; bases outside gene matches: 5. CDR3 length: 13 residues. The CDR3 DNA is TGTGCCAGCAAGGGGACAGGACGTCAGCCCCAGCATTTT. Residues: CASKGTGRQPQHF.